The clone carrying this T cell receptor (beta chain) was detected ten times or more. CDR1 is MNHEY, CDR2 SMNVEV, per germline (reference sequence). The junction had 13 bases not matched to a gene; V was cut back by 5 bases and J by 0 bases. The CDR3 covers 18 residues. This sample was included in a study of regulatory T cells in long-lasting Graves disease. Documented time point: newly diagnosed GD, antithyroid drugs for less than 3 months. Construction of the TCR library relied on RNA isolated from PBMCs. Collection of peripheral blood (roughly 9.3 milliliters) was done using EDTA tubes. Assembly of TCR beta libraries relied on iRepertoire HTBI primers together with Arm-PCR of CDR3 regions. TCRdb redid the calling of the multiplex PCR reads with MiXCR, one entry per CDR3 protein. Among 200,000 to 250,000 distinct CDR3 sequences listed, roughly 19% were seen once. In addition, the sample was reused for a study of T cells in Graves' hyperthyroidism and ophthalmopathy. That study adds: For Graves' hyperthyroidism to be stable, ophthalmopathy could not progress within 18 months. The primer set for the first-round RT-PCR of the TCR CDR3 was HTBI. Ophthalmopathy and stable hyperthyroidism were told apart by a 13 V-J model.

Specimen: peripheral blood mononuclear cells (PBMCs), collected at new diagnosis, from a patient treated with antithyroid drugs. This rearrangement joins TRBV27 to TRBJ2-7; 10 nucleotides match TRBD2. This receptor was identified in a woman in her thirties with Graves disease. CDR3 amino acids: CASSPSQLAGYSSYEQYF. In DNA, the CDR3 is TGTGCCAGCAGTCCCTCCCAACTAGCGGGGTATAGCTCCTACGAGCAGTACTTC.